This T cell receptor beta chain derives from a study of shared clonotypes between healthy human individuals. For the study at large: Plates per donor: three CD4 naive, three CD4 memory, two CD8 naive, one CD8 memory.

Germline lookup yields CDR1 SGHAT and CDR2 FQDESV (reference sequence). The length of the CDR3 is 16 residues. Trimming pared 1 base from V and 0 bases from J, leaving 10 bases between. Using immunoSEQ multiplex PCR, the repertoire was profiled, and TCRdb retains in-frame clones only, with some absent. This table holds about 1.5 million clones, roughly 97% found once. The material sequenced was naive CD4+ T cells sorted from blood. Subset noted: CD45RA+ positively selected. The origin of this receptor is a man aged 30 to 45 in good health. The chain is built from TRBV11-1 and TRBJ2-4; tentatively, D is TRBD2 (5 bases). The CDR3 sequence: CASSLVATRAKNIQYF. The CDR3 nucleotides read TGTGCCAGCAGCTTAGTAGCAACTAGAGCCAAAAACATTCAGTACTTC.